This entry describes one TCR beta chain. Sequencing used immunoSEQ multiplex PCR; TCRdb keeps in-frame clones, though not all of them. The profile shows roughly 1,100,000 clones, about 70% of them singletons. The data were obtained in a study of shared clonotypes between healthy human individuals. In germline, CDR1 is LNHNV, CDR2 YYDKDF (reference sequence). The CDR3 totals 16 residues. V shed 4 bases and J shed 4 bases, with 19 bases lying between them. This receptor was identified in a man aged 18 to 30 in good health. The genes are TRBV15 and TRBJ1-2; D gene ambiguous. The source material was memory CD4+ T cells sorted from blood. Subset denoted: CD45RA-negative fraction. Here the CDR3 DNA reads TGTGCCACCAGCAATATGGCATGTGGAAAGACCTATGGCTACACCTTC. Its translation is CATSNMACGKTYGYTF.